Listed below are T cell receptor beta chains from one sample, sequenced in a study of cytomegalovirus exposure and HLA in healthy donors. Produced via immunoSEQ multiplex PCR; TCRdb's table is partial and in-frame only. The sample gives 190,000 or so clones, over 65% of which show up once; about 0.092% is in the top ten. The sequenced material came from PBMCs. The receptors were sampled from a boy between 2 and 10 years old in good health and CMV-seronegative. The CDR3 runs from the conserved cysteine through the conserved F or W. Fields, in order: V gene, J gene, D gene, clone size, CDR3 DNA, CDR3 protein. A D gene is named only where the DNA matches it firmly. Some rows mark clone size as missing; the rest say once, few, many or name a class of expanded clone.

V gene: TRBV27; J gene: TRBJ2-1; D gene: TRBD1; clone size: NA; CDR3 DNA: TGTGCCAGCAGCTGGACAGGGTATAATGAGCAGTTCTTC; CDR3 protein: CASSWTGYNEQFF
V gene: TRBV4-3; J gene: TRBJ1-2; D gene: NA; clone size: NA; CDR3 DNA: TGCGCCAGCTCCCTACAGGGATCCTATGGCTACACCTTC; CDR3 protein: CASSLQGSYGYTF
V gene: TRBV19; J gene: TRBJ1-1; D gene: NA; clone size: NA; CDR3 DNA: TGTGCCAGTCATACCGGAGGCGGGAAGGGATTGACTGAAGCTTTCTTT; CDR3 protein: CASHTGGGKGLTEAFF
V gene: TRBV4-2; J gene: TRBJ1-4; D gene: NA; clone size: NA; CDR3 DNA: TGTGCCAGCAGCCACAGGATAACTAATGAAAAACTGTTTTTT; CDR3 protein: CASSHRITNEKLFF
V gene: TRBV7-8; J gene: TRBJ1-5; D gene: NA; clone size: NA; CDR3 DNA: TGTGCCAGCAGCTTACTCCGGGGGAGGCCCAATCAGCCCCAGCATTTT; CDR3 protein: CASSLLRGRPNQPQHF
V gene: TRBV19; J gene: TRBJ1-1; D gene: NA; clone size: few; CDR3 DNA: TGTGCCAGTACTGAGGCCGGTGTTGAAGCTTTCTTT; CDR3 protein: CASTEAGVEAFF
V gene: TRBV6-1; J gene: TRBJ1-4; D gene: TRBD1; clone size: NA; CDR3 DNA: TGTGCCAGCAGGTCAGGGGGAATGGGGGAAAAACTGTTTTTT; CDR3 protein: CASRSGGMGEKLFF
V gene: TRBV5-4; J gene: TRBJ1-2; D gene: TRBD1; clone size: NA; CDR3 DNA: TGTGCCAGCAGCTTACAGGGGGGATCTGCTAATGGCTACACCTTC; CDR3 protein: CASSLQGGSANGYTF
V gene: TRBV19; J gene: TRBJ1-5; D gene: NA; clone size: NA; CDR3 DNA: TGTGCCAGTAGTAAATCCCAGGGCGATCAGCCCCAGCATTTT; CDR3 protein: CASSKSQGDQPQHF
V gene: TRBV5-1; J gene: TRBJ2-1; D gene: TRBD2; clone size: NA; CDR3 DNA: TGCGCCAGCAGCCCAGCTGGGGCTAGCGGGGGGATATCCTACAATGAGCAGTTCTTC; CDR3 protein: CASSPAGASGGISYNEQFF
V gene: TRBV10-3; J gene: TRBJ1-6; D gene: TRBD1; clone size: NA; CDR3 DNA: TGTGCCATCAGCCGGGACAGGGGTGGGAATTCACCCCTCCACTTT; CDR3 protein: CAISRDRGGNSPLHF
V gene: TRBV7-6; J gene: TRBJ1-1; D gene: NA; clone size: NA; CDR3 DNA: TGTGCCAGCAGCTTATATCAGTCAGGGCTGAACACTGAAGCTTTCTTT; CDR3 protein: CASSLYQSGLNTEAFF
V gene: TRBV4-1; J gene: TRBJ2-6; D gene: NA; clone size: NA; CDR3 DNA: TGCGCCAGCAGCCAAGATGCTGACAGAACAGCTGGGGCCAACGTCCTGACTTTC; CDR3 protein: CASSQDADRTAGANVLTF
V gene: TRBV4-2; J gene: TRBJ2-1; D gene: TRBD2; clone size: NA; CDR3 DNA: TGTGCCAGCAGCCACTCGGGAGGTAGGACCGAAACGGCGTTCTTC; CDR3 protein: CASSHSGGRTETAFF
V gene: TRBV6-1; J gene: TRBJ1-4; D gene: NA; clone size: NA; CDR3 DNA: TGTGCCAGCAGCGCAGGGCCGGCTAATGAAAAACTGTTTTTT; CDR3 protein: CASSAGPANEKLFF
V gene: TRBV4-2; J gene: TRBJ2-1; D gene: TRBD2; clone size: NA; CDR3 DNA: TGTGCCAGCAGCCAAGGGACTAGCGGGGACTATGAGCAGTTCTTC; CDR3 protein: CASSQGTSGDYEQFF
V gene: TRBV19; J gene: TRBJ1-2; D gene: NA; clone size: few; CDR3 DNA: TGTGCCAGTAGTACCCTTAGGGGAGGCTACACCTTC; CDR3 protein: CASSTLRGGYTF
V gene: TRBV5-4; J gene: TRBJ1-6; D gene: NA; clone size: NA; CDR3 DNA: TGTGCCAGCAGCCCCCAGGGGTCCTATAATTCACCCCTCCACTTT; CDR3 protein: CASSPQGSYNSPLHF
V gene: TRBV27; J gene: TRBJ2-5; D gene: TRBD2; clone size: NA; CDR3 DNA: TGTGCCAGCGGCCGGGACTATGAAGAGACCCAGTACTTC; CDR3 protein: CASGRDYEETQYF
V gene: TRBV5-1; J gene: TRBJ2-7; D gene: TRBD1; clone size: NA; CDR3 DNA: TGCGCCAGCAGCCATGACAGGGGGGCCACCTACGAGCAGTACTTC; CDR3 protein: CASSHDRGATYEQYF
V gene: TRBV5-5; J gene: TRBJ2-3; D gene: TRBD1; clone size: NA; CDR3 DNA: TGTGCCAGCGTAAACAGGGGGCCCAGCACAGATACGCAGTATTTT; CDR3 protein: CASVNRGPSTDTQYF
V gene: TRBV7-2; J gene: TRBJ2-1; D gene: NA; clone size: NA; CDR3 DNA: TGTGCCAGCAGTTCGGACAGCTCCTACAATGAGCAGTTCTTC; CDR3 protein: CASSSDSSYNEQFF
V gene: TRBV20-1; J gene: TRBJ1-1; D gene: NA; clone size: NA; CDR3 DNA: TGCAGTGCTAGGGTTCAAAGAGGGGCTTTCTTT; CDR3 protein: CSARVQRGAFF
V gene: TRBV6-6; J gene: TRBJ2-5; D gene: TRBD2; clone size: NA; CDR3 DNA: TGTGCCAGCAGTTACTTGGGACTAGCCGAAGAGACCCAGTACTTC; CDR3 protein: CASSYLGLAEETQYF
V gene: TRBV4-3; J gene: TRBJ1-4; D gene: NA; clone size: NA; CDR3 DNA: TGCGCCAGCAGCCAAGAGGAATTCCGGGACAACTTCCATAATGAAAAACTGTTTTTT; CDR3 protein: CASSQEEFRDNFHNEKLFF
V gene: TRBV6-5; J gene: TRBJ1-1; D gene: TRBD1; clone size: few; CDR3 DNA: TGTGCCAGCAGTTACTCGATGGGGACAGATGCTTTCTTT; CDR3 protein: CASSYSMGTDAFF
V gene: TRBV4-1; J gene: TRBJ2-1; D gene: TRBD2; clone size: NA; CDR3 DNA: TGCGCCAGCAGCCAAGCGGGACTAGCGGGAGTGAACAATGAGCAGTTCTTC; CDR3 protein: CASSQAGLAGVNNEQFF
V gene: TRBV7-3; J gene: TRBJ2-1; D gene: NA; clone size: NA; CDR3 DNA: TGTGCCAGCAGCTCTACGGGGGGCCCCAATGAGCAGTTCTTC; CDR3 protein: CASSSTGGPNEQFF
V gene: TRBV6-6; J gene: TRBJ2-5; D gene: NA; clone size: NA; CDR3 DNA: TGTGCCAGTAAATCGGGGGTACAAGAGACCCAGTACTTC; CDR3 protein: CASKSGVQETQYF
V gene: TRBV19; J gene: TRBJ1-2; D gene: TRBD1; clone size: NA; CDR3 DNA: TGTGCCATTGGGACAGGGGATTTCTATGGCTACACCTTC; CDR3 protein: CAIGTGDFYGYTF
V gene: TRBV4-2; J gene: TRBJ1-2; D gene: NA; clone size: once; CDR3 DNA: TGTGCCAGCAGCCCGAGACATGCAAACTATGGCTACACCTTC; CDR3 protein: CASSPRHANYGYTF